This T cell receptor beta chain comes out of a study of OX40 agonist ivuxolimab in advanced cancers. Some background on the complete study: Ivuxolimab was a fully human IgG2 agonistic monoclonal antibody targeting the costimulatory receptor OX40 (CD134). Intravenous ivuxolimab was administered to patients every 2 weeks at six dose levels: 0.01, 0.1, 0.3, 1.5, 3 and 10 mg/kg. Of the roughly 53 patients in dose escalation, approximately 20 had hepatocellular carcinoma, about 15 had melanoma, 9 had renal cell carcinoma and 9 had head and neck cancer. A male proportion of almost 85% and a mean age of roughly 58 years, ranging from about 23 to 79, were recorded for the dose-escalation cohort. Prior anti-PD-1, anti-PD-L1 or anti-CTLA-4 therapy was permitted, and checkpoint inhibitors had been received by under 50% of dose-escalation patients. Partial responses occurred in three dose-escalation patients: two with cutaneous melanoma and one with hepatocellular carcinoma. The purpose of peripheral TCRbeta sequencing was to test whether ivuxolimab changed TCR sequence diversity and led to clonal T-cell expansion. The paper reports the monotherapy dose-escalation portion (N = 52 patients) of the phase I ivuxolimab trial. What the research found in general, with its limitations: Low levels of normalized T-cell clonal expansion were also seen in some nonresponding patients. At doses from 0.1 to 3.0 mg/kg, clonal expansion was seen in both CD4+ and CD8+ blood T cells between baseline and week 6. After ivuxolimab, CD8+ T cells had more expanded clones than CD4+ T cells on average. Which antigens the clonally expanded peripheral T cells were specific for was not determined. Partial responders in the 0.1-3.0 mg/kg groups had among the lowest normalized peripheral clonal expansion, especially among CD8+ T cells.

The CDR3 spans 14 residues, from the cysteine through the phenylalanine. The sequence is cut down to CDR3 DNA, 42 bases in frame from base 1. Reading the germline V gene gives CDR1 MNHEY and CDR2 SVGAGI. V loses 8 bases, J loses 7 bases, and the germline ends lie 17 bases apart. Patients with a history of autoimmune disease or receiving systemic immunosuppression were excluded from the trial. Peripheral blood for TCR sequencing was collected from all dose cohorts at baseline, on cycle 4 day 1, and on cycle 7 day 1. The samples were drawn from a first-in-human, open-label, multicenter phase I dose-escalation trial of ivuxolimab. Adults with locally advanced or metastatic head and neck squamous cell, hepatocellular, melanoma or renal cell carcinoma were enrolled in the trial. Before TCR sequencing, CD4+ and CD8+ T cells were separately sorted from peripheral blood. Notes on this clone: Its antigen remains unidentified. No quality values exist for individual bases; no much larger clone is one base distant.

Genomic DNA was isolated from the sorted cells so that the TCRbeta CDR3 region could be sequenced. The immunoSEQ Assay was used to sequence the TCRbeta CDR3 regions. TCRdb provides this immuneACCESS table in a form limited to in-frame rearrangements. Some clones are lacking; in checked studies, under half of them reflect an unresolved V gene, and why the rest are absent is not known. In this sample the table shows 70,000 or so clones, roughly 90% of which occur a single time. The ten largest clones add up to just under 0.3% of the sample. The clonotype comes from an adult with an advanced solid tumor such as melanoma, head and neck, liver or kidney cancer. The material was CD4+ or CD8+ T cells sorted from blood, obtained in a trial of the OX40 agonist ivuxolimab. The V gene is TRBV6-5 and the J gene is TRBJ1-4; a tentative D match to TRBD1 spans 5 bases. The CDR3 region: CASGTRGEGEKLFF. The DNA sequence is TGTGCCAGCGGTACCCGAGGGGAAGGTGAAAAACTGTTTTTT.